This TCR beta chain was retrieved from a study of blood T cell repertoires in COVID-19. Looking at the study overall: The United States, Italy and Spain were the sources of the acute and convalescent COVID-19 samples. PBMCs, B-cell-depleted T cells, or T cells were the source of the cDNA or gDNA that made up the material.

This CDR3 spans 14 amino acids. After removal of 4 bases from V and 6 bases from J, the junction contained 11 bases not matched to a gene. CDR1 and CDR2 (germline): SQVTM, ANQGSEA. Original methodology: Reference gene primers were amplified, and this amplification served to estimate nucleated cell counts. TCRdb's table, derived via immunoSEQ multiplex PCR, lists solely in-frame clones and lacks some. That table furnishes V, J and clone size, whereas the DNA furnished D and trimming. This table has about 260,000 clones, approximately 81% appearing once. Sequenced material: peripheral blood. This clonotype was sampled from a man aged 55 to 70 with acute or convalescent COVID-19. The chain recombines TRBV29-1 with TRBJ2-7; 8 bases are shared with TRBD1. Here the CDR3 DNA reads TGCAGCGTTGGGACAGGGATGGGCATTGGCGAGCAGTACTTC. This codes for CSVGTGMGIGEQYF.